This T cell receptor beta chain was recovered during a study of neoadjuvant anti-PD-1 for oral cavity cancer. By share, this clone counts as medium-sized. Assay: immunoSEQ multiplex PCR; the TCRdb copy retains only in-frame clones and omits some. This sample carries over 6,500 clones, about 48% of them seen once, and the ten largest clones take about 11%. Per germline, CDR1 SGHRS and CDR2 YFSETQ. Trimming left V 0 bases short and J 2 bases short, with 7 bases between. The CDR3 runs 14 residues. This sequence originates from a person aged 35 to 85 with oral cavity squamous cell carcinoma. This chain joins TRBV5-1 and TRBJ2-3; D gene ambiguous. Specimen: tumor tissue, collected before nivolumab (anti-PD-1) treatment. The CDR3 reads CASSLDDLTDTQYF. Written as DNA, the CDR3 is TGCGCCAGCAGCTTGGACGACCTCACAGATACGCAGTATTTT.